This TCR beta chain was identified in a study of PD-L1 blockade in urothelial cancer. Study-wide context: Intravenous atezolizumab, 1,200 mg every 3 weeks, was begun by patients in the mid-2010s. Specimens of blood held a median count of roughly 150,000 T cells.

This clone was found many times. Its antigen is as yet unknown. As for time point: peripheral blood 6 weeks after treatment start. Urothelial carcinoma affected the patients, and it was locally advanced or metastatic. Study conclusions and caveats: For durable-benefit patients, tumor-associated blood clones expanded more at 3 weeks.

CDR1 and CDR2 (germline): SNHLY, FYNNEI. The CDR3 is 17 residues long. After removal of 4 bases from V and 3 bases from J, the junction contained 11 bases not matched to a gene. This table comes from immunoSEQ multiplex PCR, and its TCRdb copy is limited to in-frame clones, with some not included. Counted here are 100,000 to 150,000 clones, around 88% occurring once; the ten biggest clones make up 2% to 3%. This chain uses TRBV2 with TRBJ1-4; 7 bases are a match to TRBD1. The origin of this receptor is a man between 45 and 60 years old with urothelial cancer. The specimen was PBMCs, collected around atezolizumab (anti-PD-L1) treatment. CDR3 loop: CASSGDSGGLSNEKLFF. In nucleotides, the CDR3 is TGTGCCAGCAGTGGGGACAGCGGGGGCTTGTCTAATGAAAAACTGTTTTTT. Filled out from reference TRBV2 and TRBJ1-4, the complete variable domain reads EPEVTQTPSHQVTQMGQEVILRCVPISNHLYFYWYRQILGQKVEFLVSFYNNEISEKSEIFDDQFSVERPDGSNFTLKIRSTKLEDSAMYFCASSGDSGGLSNEKLFFGSGTQLSVL.